This T cell receptor beta chain was documented in a study of technical replicates of blood from a few donors. The data were produced by immunoSEQ multiplex PCR, yet TCRdb's version contains in-frame clones alone and is incomplete. The sample gives about 86,000 clones, 95% to 96% of which show up once; 0.37% is in the top ten. The sequenced sample consisted of T cells isolated from PBMCs. This receptor was identified in a human donor in good health.

Written as DNA, the CDR3 is TGTGCCAGCAGCTTAGGAACTACCCGCACAGATACGCAGTATTTT. It encodes CASSLGTTRTDTQYF. V gene TRBV7-8 combines with J gene TRBJ2-3; D unresolved. The CDR3 is made up of 15 amino acids. V was pared by 1 base and J by 1 base, with 9 bases between. The germline gives CDR1 SGHVS, CDR2 FQNEAQ.